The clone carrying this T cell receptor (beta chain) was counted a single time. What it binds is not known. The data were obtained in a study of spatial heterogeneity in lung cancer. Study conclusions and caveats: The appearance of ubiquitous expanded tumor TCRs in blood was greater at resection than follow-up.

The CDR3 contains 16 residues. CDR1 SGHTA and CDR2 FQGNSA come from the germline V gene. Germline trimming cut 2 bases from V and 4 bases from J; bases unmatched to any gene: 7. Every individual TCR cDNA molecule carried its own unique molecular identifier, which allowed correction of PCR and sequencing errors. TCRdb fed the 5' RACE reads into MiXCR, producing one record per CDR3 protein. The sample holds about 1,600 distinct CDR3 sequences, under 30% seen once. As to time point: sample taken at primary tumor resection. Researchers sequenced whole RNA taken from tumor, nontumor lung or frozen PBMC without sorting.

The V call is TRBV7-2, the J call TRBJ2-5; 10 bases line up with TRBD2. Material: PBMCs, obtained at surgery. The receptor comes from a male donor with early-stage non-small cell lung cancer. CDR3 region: CASSLLASGGLETQYF. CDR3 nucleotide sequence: TGTGCCAGCAGCTTATTGGCTAGCGGGGGTCTAGAGACCCAGTACTTC.